Shown below are 7 T cell receptor beta chains from a single sample sequenced in a study of cytomegalovirus exposure and HLA in healthy donors. PCR primers comprised 60 Vbeta and 13 Jbeta primers. Assay used: immunoSEQ multiplex PCR; TCRdb lists only in-frame clones, some missing. The table shows under 65,000 clones, with about 80% occurring only once. Sequencing used PBMCs. The origin of the receptors is a man aged 45-65 years in good health and CMV-seronegative.

This clone was detected only a few times. The chain carries TRBV9 and TRBJ2-2; 10 nucleotides match TRBD1. Per the germline V gene, CDR1 is SGDLS and CDR2 is YYNGEE. CDR3 length: 16 residues. Unmatched junction bases numbered 4, after V lost 2 bases and J lost 3 bases. CDR3 amino acids: CASSVRQGADTGELFF. The CDR3 DNA sequence: TGTGCCAGCAGCGTTCGACAGGGGGCTGACACCGGGGAGCTGTTTTTT. Together with reference TRBV9 and TRBJ2-2, the CDR3 gives the full variable domain: DSGVTQTPKHLITATGQRVTLRCSPRSGDLSVYWYQQSLDQGLQFLIQYYNGEERAKGNILERFSAQQFPDLHSELNLSSLELGDSALYFCASSVRQGADTGELFFGEGSRLTVL.

The chain combines TRBV4-1 with TRBJ1-6; D is unclear. Germline CDR1 MGHRA, CDR2 YSYEKL. V was pared by 0 bases and J by 6 bases, with 12 bases between. The CDR3 is 16 residues long. CDR3 DNA sequence: TGCGCCAGCAGCCAAGAGCGGGAATTGGGTAATTCACCCCTCCACTTT. It codes for CASSQERELGNSPLHF.

This clone was seen a handful of times. The V call is TRBV11-2, the J call TRBJ2-7; 7 nucleotides agree with TRBD1. The CDR3 runs to 15 residues. Trimming at V came to 5 bases and at J to 2 bases, leaving 9 bases not matched to a gene. The germline V gene encodes CDR1 SGHAT and CDR2 FQNNGV. CDR3 nucleotides: TGTGCCAGCAGCCCAGTTCGGGGACAGACCTACGAGCAGTACTTC. Its translation is CASSPVRGQTYEQYF.

J is TRBJ2-3 and V is TRBV19; the match to TRBD1 covers 9 bases. The germline V gene has CDR1 LNHDA and CDR2 SQIVND (reference sequence). V lost 3 bases, J lost 2 bases, and 12 bases stayed unmatched. The CDR3 runs 18 residues. The CDR3 spells CASSIPQPGQGNTDTQYF. The CDR3 region has the DNA TGTGCCAGTAGTATCCCTCAACCGGGACAGGGCAACACAGATACGCAGTATTTT. Variable domain in full (rest from reference TRBV19 and TRBJ2-3): DGGITQSPKYLFRKEGQNVTLSCEQNLNHDAMYWYRQDPGQGLRLIYYSQIVNDFQKGDIAEGYSVSREKKESFPLTVTSAQKNPTAFYLCASSIPQPGQGNTDTQYFGPGTRLTVL.

The rearrangement links TRBV9 to TRBJ2-7, with D possibly TRBD2 on 5 matching bases. The CDR3 extends over 15 amino acids. Germline V gene lookup returns CDR1 SGDLS and CDR2 YYNGEE. With 4 bases removed from V and 5 bases from J, the gap between germline ends came to 19 bases. Here the CDR3 DNA reads TGTGCCAGCAGCCAGAGGCAGGCGGGTCTCAACGAGCAGTACTTC. Its translation: CASSQRQAGLNEQYF.

The V and J genes are TRBV7-2 and TRBJ2-3, with 9 bases aligning to TRBD2. The CDR3 loop spans 16 amino acids. With V trimmed by 2 bases and J by 5 bases, 8 bases remained unmatched. Per germline, CDR1 SGHTA and CDR2 FQGNSA. The CDR3 is CASSLRGRGGRDTQYF. The CDR3 DNA sequence: TGTGCCAGCAGCTTAAGGGGGCGGGGGGGCCGAGATACGCAGTATTTT. Together with reference TRBV7-2 and TRBJ2-3, the CDR3 gives the full variable domain: GAGVSQSPSNKVTEKGKDVELRCDPISGHTALYWYRQSLGQGLEFLIYFQGNSAPDKSGLPSDRFSAERTGGSVSTLTIQRTQQEDSAVYLCASSLRGRGGRDTQYFGPGTRLTVL.

V usage is TRBV29-1 and J usage is TRBJ1-3; 7 positions match TRBD1. The germline CDR1 and CDR2 sequences are SQVTM and ANQGSEA. The CDR3 is 15 residues long. V lost 7 bases and J lost 0; bases outside the gene matches: 9. This CDR3 is CSAHKTGTSGNTIYF. For the CDR3, the DNA is TGCAGCGCTCATAAGACAGGGACCTCTGGAAACACCATATATTTT.